The present TCR beta chain was sequenced within a study of T cell changes during pregnancy in multiple sclerosis. TCRdb's table, derived via immunoSEQ multiplex PCR, lists solely in-frame clones and lacks some. The sample yields roughly 100,000 clones, around 93% seen once. The sample in question was peripheral blood, obtained after pregnancy. The TCR originated in a female donor with multiple sclerosis, enrolled in a pregnancy study.

The CDR3 bases are TGTGCCAGCAGAAGGGGAGGGAACACTGAAGCTTTCTTT. This sequence encodes CASRRGGNTEAFF. The chain links TRBV7-8 to TRBJ1-1; D possibly corresponds to TRBD1 (5 bases). This CDR3 is built from 13 residues. Germline V lookup: CDR1 SGHVS, CDR2 FQNEAQ. V was trimmed by 6 bases and J by 1 base, leaving 9 bases between them. Full variable domain (missing parts from reference TRBV7-8 and TRBJ1-1): GAGVSQSPRYKVAKRGQDVALRCDPISGHVSLFWYQQALGQGPEFLTYFQNEAQLDKSGLPSDRFFAERPEGSVSTLKIQRTQQEDSAVYLCASRRGGNTEAFFGQGTRLTVV.